This T cell receptor beta chain derives from a study of cytomegalovirus exposure and HLA in healthy donors. The study ran its PCR with 60 Vbeta and 13 Jbeta primers. The repertoire was sequenced with immunoSEQ multiplex PCR; TCRdb's copy has only in-frame clones and lacks some. Among some 170,000 clones listed, around 70% were seen once. This CDR3 comprises 11 residues. Germline CDR1 GTSNPN, CDR2 SVGIG (reference sequence). V lost 3 bases to trimming and J lost 3 bases, with 5 bases between them. This clone was seen a few times. Its antigen is as yet unknown. Other DNA variants within this sample encode the same CDR3. The study's findings and limits: Later analysis identified about 15,000 TCR beta sequences associated with HLA alleles, using a false discovery rate threshold of 0.05. Trimming of TCR beta V- and J-genes showed a link, identified in a later analysis, to a missense DCLRE1C variant.

The receptor was derived from a male donor in good health and CMV-seronegative. The chain recombines TRBV30 with TRBJ1-1, with D unclear. The sample consisted of PBMCs. The CDR3 DNA follows: TGTGCCTGGAGCGTCTACACTGAAGCTTTCTTT. Its translation is CAWSVYTEAFF.